This T cell receptor (beta chain) was obtained from a study of radiotherapy plus CTLA-4 blockade in lung cancer (dated by TCRdb to 2016 to 2019). For context, the study as a whole: Objective responses were observed in approximately 18% of enrolled patients, and disease control was achieved in about 32%. Overall study outcomes, separate from this receptor: Increased serum interferon-beta after radiation, together with early dynamic changes in blood T cell clones, were reported to be the strongest predictors of response. After treatment with radiotherapy and ipilimumab, TCR clones that originated in tumors expanded in peripheral blood.

Receptor amplification or capture employed the immunoSEQ multiplex PCR assay. TCRdb carries this immuneACCESS record with in-frame sequences only. Its versions omit some clonotypes, under half of them owing to an unresolved V gene in the studies checked, with the rest unexplained. Counted in this sample were about 55,000 clones; roughly 79% of them appeared once. 6% to 7% of the sample belongs to the ten largest clones. Focal radiation therapy combined with CTLA-4 blockade (ipilimumab) was tested in patients with chemo-refractory metastatic non-small-cell lung cancer. Details on this clone: Its binding antigen is unknown. Per-base quality was not reported, and no clone a single base away is much larger than it.

At the junction V is shortened by 4 bases and J by 3 bases; bases outside the gene matches: 7. From a lookup of the germline V gene, CDR1 and CDR2 are MRHNA and SNTAGT. From cysteine to phenylalanine, the CDR3 is 16 amino acids long. Only CDR3 DNA remains: 48 bases, in frame from the first base. The sequence joins TRBV6-4 to TRBJ2-1, with TRBD1 matching 9 junction bases. The sequence came from a human donor with non-small cell lung cancer whose response to radiotherapy plus ipilimumab could not be evaluated. The specimen comprised peripheral blood, sampled from a patient treated with radiotherapy plus ipilimumab. The CDR3 loop reads CASSGKQGASYNEQFF. The sequenced DNA is TGTGCCAGCAGTGGAAAACAGGGGGCTAGCTACAATGAGCAGTTCTTC.